This TCR beta chain emerged from a study of CD8 T cells in Susac syndrome. It was with random hexamers that roughly 0.45 to 1 ug RNA was reverse transcribed. TCRdb reprocessed the immunoSEQ multiplex PCR reads via MiXCR and lists one record per CDR3 protein. There are over 150,000 distinct CDR3 sequences in the sample; approximately 93% occur only once, and roughly 0.094% lies in the top ten. The sample was CD4+ T cells from PBMCs. The sequence came from a human donor with multiple sclerosis.

Written as DNA, the CDR3 is TGTGCCAGCAGCCCCTCCGGGAGAAGGAGCACGCAGTATTTT. Translated, it gives CASSPSGRRSTQYF. This sequence joins TRBV28 and TRBJ2-3; possible D gene TRBD2, 6 bases. Trimming stripped 6 bases from V and 9 bases from J, with 19 bases between. The CDR3 runs to 14 residues. Germline V lookup: CDR1 MDHEN, CDR2 SYDVKM.